Presented here are 6 T cell receptor beta chains from one specimen sequenced in a study of T cells in Graves' hyperthyroidism and ophthalmopathy. It was RNA transcripts that yielded the amplified TCR beta CDR3 regions. When the TCR CDR3 underwent first-round RT-PCR, the HTBI primer set was used. TCRdb reprocessed the multiplex PCR reads via MiXCR and lists one record per CDR3 protein. Of 600,000 to 750,000 distinct CDR3 sequences detected, 17% appear once; the ten largest clones hold roughly 15%. The sample taken for sequencing was blood. The receptor source for this set is a man aged 50 to 60 with Graves' hyperthyroidism.

This clonotype occurred a few times. V gene TRBV18 combines with J gene TRBJ2-3; 11 nucleotides line up with TRBD2. V was clipped by 2 bases and J by 5 bases; unmatched bases: 6. The CDR3 length is 16 residues. CDR1 is KGHSH, CDR2 LQKENI, per germline. DNA of the CDR3: TGTGCCAGCTCACCAACTAGCGGGAGTATTCAAGATACGCAGTATTTT. Protein: CASSPTSGSIQDTQYF.

The chain combines TRBV27 with TRBJ2-7; 12 nucleotides match TRBD2. The ends lost 2 bases at V and 1 base at J; junction bases unmatched: 9. This CDR3 comprises 18 residues. Germline V lookup: CDR1 MNHEY, CDR2 SMNVEV (reference sequence). The CDR3 nucleotides are TGTGCCAGCAGTTTAGTACCCAGGACTAGCGGGATTTCCTACGAGCAGTACTTC. Translating gives CASSLVPRTSGISYEQYF.

This clonotype was seen at least ten times. The chain couples TRBV19 to TRBJ2-3; D remains unclear. This CDR3 has 14 amino acids. The germline gives CDR1 LNHDA, CDR2 SQIVND (reference sequence). Trimming shortened V by 3 bases and J by 0 bases, and 7 bases separated the two germline ends. This CDR3 reads CASSIGRSTDTQYF. For the CDR3, the DNA is TGTGCCAGTAGTATTGGTAGAAGCACAGATACGCAGTATTTT.

In regard to this clonotype: A read error may produce the germline difference seen at one junction end. This chain connects TRBV4-1 to TRBJ1-4; D is undetermined. Germline V gene lookup returns CDR1 MGHRA and CDR2 YSYEKL. The CDR3 runs 15 residues. CDR3 sequence reads: CVSNQEGRIGEKLFF. DNA of the CDR3: TGCGTCAGCAACCAAGAAGGCAGGATCGGAGAAAAACTGTTTTTT.

In its sample, this clonotype was seen many times. V gene TRBV5-1 combines with J gene TRBJ1-1; D is unresolved. The germline gives CDR1 SGHRS, CDR2 YFSETQ. The CDR3 length is 15 residues. V gave up 2 bases and J gave up 0 bases, with 11 bases separating them. CDR3 coding DNA: TGCGCCAGCAGCTTTGATGATGAAGTGAACACTGAAGCTTTCTTT. As protein: CASSFDDEVNTEAFF.

This clonotype has a count of ten or more. The CDR3 spells CASGGGAARSYEQYF. The CDR3 nucleotides are TGTGCCAGCGGAGGTGGAGCAGCCCGCTCCTACGAGCAGTACTTC. The chain joins TRBV28 to TRBJ2-7; D perhaps matches TRBD2 (5 bases). This CDR3 contains 15 residues. Germline V lookup: CDR1 MDHEN, CDR2 SYDVKM. Trimming left V 8 bases short and J 0 bases short, with 17 bases between.